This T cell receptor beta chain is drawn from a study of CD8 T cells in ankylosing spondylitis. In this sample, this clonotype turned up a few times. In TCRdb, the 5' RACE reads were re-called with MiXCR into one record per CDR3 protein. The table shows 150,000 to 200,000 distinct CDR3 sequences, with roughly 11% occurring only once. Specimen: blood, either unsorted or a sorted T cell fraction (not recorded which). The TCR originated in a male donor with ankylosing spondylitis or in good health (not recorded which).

For the CDR3, the DNA is TGTGCCAGCAGCGTGGAAACCAAGAGGCGAGCTTTCTTT. Protein product: CASSVETKRRAFF. The chain recombines TRBV6-1 with TRBJ1-1; D unclear. Per germline, CDR1 MNHNS and CDR2 SASEGT. V lost 6 bases and J 10 bases, leaving 18 bases between the germline ends. The CDR3 is 13 amino acids.